Listed below are T cell receptor beta chains from one sample, sequenced in a study of OX40 agonist ivuxolimab in advanced cancers. TCRdb keeps only in-frame clones here, not all; method: immunoSEQ multiplex PCR. This table holds about 60,000 clones, about 89% found once. The source material was CD4+ or CD8+ T cells sorted from blood, sampled in a trial of the OX40 agonist ivuxolimab. The receptors come from an adult with an advanced solid tumor such as melanoma, head and neck, liver or kidney cancer. The CDR3 runs from the conserved cysteine through the conserved F or W. D genes are given only for firm matches. Rows may omit the clone size; those that give it use once, few, many or a size class.

J gene | clone size | D gene | V gene | CDR3 protein | CDR3 DNA
TRBJ2-7 | - | - | TRBV4-3 | CASSQGMQHYSYEQYF | TGCGCCAGCAGCCAAGGGATGCAACATTACTCCTACGAGCAGTACTTC
TRBJ2-3 | - | TRBD1 | TRBV6-1 | CASSVDRVASTDTQYF | TGTGCCAGCAGTGTCGACAGGGTTGCTAGCACAGATACGCAGTATTTT
TRBJ2-1 | - | - | TRBV27 | CASSYGPPNNEQFF | TGTGCCAGCAGTTATGGACCGCCCAACAATGAGCAGTTCTTC
TRBJ1-5 | - | - | TRBV21-1 | CASSRTGGHQPQHF | TGTGCCAGCAGCCGGACAGGGGGCCATCAGCCCCAGCATTTT
TRBJ2-1 | once | TRBD2 | TRBV9 | CASSPKVKGLAGGRNEQFF | TGTGCCAGCAGCCCCAAGGTAAAGGGGCTAGCGGGGGGGCGCAATGAGCAGTTCTTC
TRBJ2-1 | - | - | TRBV9 | CASSVEGTSKQFF | TGTGCCAGCAGCGTAGAAGGCACGAGCAAGCAGTTCTTC
TRBJ2-1 | - | TRBD1 | TRBV15 | CATNLYRGDNEQFF | TGTGCCACCAACTTGTACAGGGGCGACAATGAGCAGTTCTTC
TRBJ2-5 | - | TRBD1 | TRBV5-1 | CASKLAPRDRGFGETQYF | TGCGCCAGCAAACTCGCCCCCCGGGACAGGGGTTTTGGAGAGACCCAGTACTTC
TRBJ2-2 | - | TRBD2 | TRBV7-9 | CASSPGSPAGGPAELFF | TGTGCCAGCAGCCCCGGGAGTCCAGCGGGGGGGCCTGCGGAGCTGTTTTTT
TRBJ2-1 | - | - | TRBV19 | CASSVTLAPSYNEQFF | TGTGCCAGTAGTGTCACGCTAGCGCCTTCCTACAATGAGCAGTTCTTC
TRBJ2-1 | - | - | TRBV5-6 | CASSPSETTEQFF | TGTGCCAGCAGCCCATCGGAAACGACTGAGCAGTTCTTC
TRBJ1-3 | - | - | TRBV10-3 | CAIRQGFSGNTIYF | TGTGCCATCAGACAGGGTTTTTCTGGAAACACCATATATTTT
TRBJ2-3 | - | TRBD1 | TRBV18 | CASSPMDRGTDTQYF | TGTGCCAGCTCACCAATGGACAGGGGTACAGATACGCAGTATTTT
TRBJ2-1 | - | - | TRBV19 | CASSRGRNQQFF | TGTGCCAGTAGTAGGGGACGGAATCAGCAGTTCTTC
TRBJ1-4 | few | - | TRBV4-1 | CASSQDILGGEVSEKLFF | TGCGCCAGCAGCCAAGATATCTTGGGTGGGGAAGTGAGTGAAAAACTGTTTTTT
TRBJ2-3 | - | - | TRBV29-1 | CSVAGGVSTDTQYF | TGCAGCGTCGCGGGCGGGGTAAGCACAGATACGCAGTATTTT
TRBJ2-5 | - | - | TRBV6-6 | CASSYSVARMGETQYF | TGTGCCAGCAGTTACTCTGTCGCCAGAATGGGGGAGACCCAGTACTTC
TRBJ2-7 | - | - | TRBV14 | CASSQGAGLSYEQYF | TGTGCCAGCAGCCAAGGAGCCGGTCTATCCTACGAGCAGTACTTC
TRBJ2-7 | - | TRBD1 | TRBV7-6 | CASSFLTGESPYEQYF | TGTGCCAGCAGCTTCCTCACAGGGGAGTCGCCCTACGAGCAGTACTTC
TRBJ2-1 | - | TRBD2 | TRBV7-2 | CASSLWTSTYNEQFF | TGTGCCAGCAGCTTATGGACTAGCACATACAATGAGCAGTTCTTC
TRBJ2-5 | - | - | TRBV15 | CATSRLRPQGETQYF | TGTGCCACCAGCAGACTTAGACCCCAGGGGGAGACCCAGTACTTC
TRBJ2-2 | - | - | TRBV30 | CAWSQGTANTGELFF | TGTGCCTGGAGTCAAGGGACGGCGAACACCGGGGAGCTGTTTTTT
TRBJ1-1 | - | TRBD1 | TRBV6-6 | CASSFTTGATEAFF | TGTGCCAGCAGTTTTACGACAGGGGCCACTGAAGCTTTCTTT
TRBJ2-7 | - | - | TRBV7-3 | CASSSSHEQYF | TGTGCCAGCAGCTCGTCCCACGAGCAGTACTTC
TRBJ1-1 | - | TRBD1 | TRBV28 | CASSAAGDRGGEAFF | TGTGCCAGCAGTGCCGCGGGGGACAGGGGTGGTGAAGCTTTCTTT
TRBJ2-7 | - | - | TRBV5-1 | CASSDGDGTYEQYF | TGCGCCAGCAGCGACGGGGACGGAACCTACGAGCAGTACTTC
TRBJ2-7 | - | TRBD1 | TRBV4-2 | CASSLGPGGTYEQYF | TGTGCCAGCAGCCTTGGCCCAGGGGGAACCTACGAGCAGTACTTC
TRBJ1-5 | - | - | TRBV9 | CASSVDGGEGQPQHF | TGTGCCAGCAGCGTAGATGGGGGGGAGGGTCAGCCCCAGCATTTT
TRBJ2-1 | - | - | TRBV7-9 | CASRHTRGKDNEQFF | TGTGCCAGCAGACACACAAGGGGGAAGGACAATGAGCAGTTCTTC
TRBJ1-1 | - | TRBD1 | TRBV27 | CASSLGQGNTEAFF | TGTGCCAGCAGTCTGGGACAGGGGAACACTGAAGCTTTCTTT
TRBJ1-1 | few | - | TRBV19 | CASSMGSTEAFF | TGTGCCAGTAGTATGGGTTCCACTGAAGCTTTCTTT
TRBJ2-7 | once | - | TRBV27 | CASSFVFRGHEQYF | TGTGCCAGCAGTTTTGTGTTTCGGGGTCACGAGCAGTACTTC
TRBJ1-1 | - | TRBD1 | TRBV6-1 | CASSESGQGYTEAFF | TGTGCCAGCAGTGAGTCGGGACAGGGGTACACTGAAGCTTTCTTT
TRBJ1-1 | - | TRBD1 | TRBV13 | CASSSGQGHLFGAFF | TGTGCCAGCAGCTCTGGACAGGGGCACCTCTTCGGGGCTTTCTTT
TRBJ2-5 | - | TRBD2 | TRBV11-3 | CASSQGLVGSQYF | TGTGCCAGCAGCCAGGGACTAGTTGGGTCCCAGTACTTC
TRBJ2-3 | - | TRBD2 | TRBV28 | CASKLAGVDTQYF | TGTGCCAGCAAGCTAGCGGGAGTAGATACGCAGTATTTT